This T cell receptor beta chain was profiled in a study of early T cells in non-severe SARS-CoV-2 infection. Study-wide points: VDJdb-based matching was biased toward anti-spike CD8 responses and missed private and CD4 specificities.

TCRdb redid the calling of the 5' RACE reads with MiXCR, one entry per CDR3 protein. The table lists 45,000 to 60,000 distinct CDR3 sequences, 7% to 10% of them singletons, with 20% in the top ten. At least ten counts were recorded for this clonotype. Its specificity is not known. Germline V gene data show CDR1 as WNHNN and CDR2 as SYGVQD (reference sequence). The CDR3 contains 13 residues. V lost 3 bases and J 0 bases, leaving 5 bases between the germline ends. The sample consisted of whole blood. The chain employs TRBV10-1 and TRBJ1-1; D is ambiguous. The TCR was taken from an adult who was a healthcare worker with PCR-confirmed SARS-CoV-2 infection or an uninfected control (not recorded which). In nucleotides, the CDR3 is TGCGCCAGCAGTGAACAACTGAACACTGAAGCTTTCTTT. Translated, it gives CASSEQLNTEAFF.